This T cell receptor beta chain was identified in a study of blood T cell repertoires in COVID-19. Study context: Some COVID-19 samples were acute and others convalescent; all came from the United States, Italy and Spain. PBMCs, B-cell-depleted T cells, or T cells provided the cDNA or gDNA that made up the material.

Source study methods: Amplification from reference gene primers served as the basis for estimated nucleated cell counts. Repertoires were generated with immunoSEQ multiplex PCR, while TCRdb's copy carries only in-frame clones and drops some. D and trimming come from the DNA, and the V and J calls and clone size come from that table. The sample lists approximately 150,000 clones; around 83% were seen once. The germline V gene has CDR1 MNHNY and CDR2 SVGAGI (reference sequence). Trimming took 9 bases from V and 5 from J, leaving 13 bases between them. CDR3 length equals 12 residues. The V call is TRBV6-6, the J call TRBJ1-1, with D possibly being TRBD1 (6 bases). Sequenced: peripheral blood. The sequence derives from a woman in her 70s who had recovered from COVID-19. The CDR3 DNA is TGTGCCAGTCAATCCCAGGGGACTGAAGCTTTCTTT. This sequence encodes CASQSQGTEAFF.